This T cell receptor (beta chain) is drawn from a study of blood T cell repertoires in COVID-19. The wider study: Samples representing acute and convalescent COVID-19 were sourced from the United States, Italy and Spain.

Source study methods: Researchers report that nucleated cell counts were estimated from reference gene primer amplification. This table comes from immunoSEQ multiplex PCR, and its TCRdb copy is limited to in-frame clones, with some not included. The D gene and trimming were derived from the DNA, and the V and J assignments and clone size from that table. The table has tens of thousands of clones, approximately 91% seen once. V gave up 0 bases and J gave up 2 bases; unmatched junction bases: 8. The CDR3 loop spans 16 amino acids. Per germline, CDR1 SGDLS and CDR2 YYNGEE. The sample taken for sequencing was peripheral blood. The gene calls are TRBV9 and TRBJ2-7; 7 bases agree with TRBD2. The TCR was taken from a human donor in a cohort sampled during active COVID-19. The CDR3 is CASSVVGGVGPYEQYF. CDR3 bases: TGTGCCAGCAGCGTAGTTGGGGGGGTGGGCCCCTACGAGCAGTACTTC.